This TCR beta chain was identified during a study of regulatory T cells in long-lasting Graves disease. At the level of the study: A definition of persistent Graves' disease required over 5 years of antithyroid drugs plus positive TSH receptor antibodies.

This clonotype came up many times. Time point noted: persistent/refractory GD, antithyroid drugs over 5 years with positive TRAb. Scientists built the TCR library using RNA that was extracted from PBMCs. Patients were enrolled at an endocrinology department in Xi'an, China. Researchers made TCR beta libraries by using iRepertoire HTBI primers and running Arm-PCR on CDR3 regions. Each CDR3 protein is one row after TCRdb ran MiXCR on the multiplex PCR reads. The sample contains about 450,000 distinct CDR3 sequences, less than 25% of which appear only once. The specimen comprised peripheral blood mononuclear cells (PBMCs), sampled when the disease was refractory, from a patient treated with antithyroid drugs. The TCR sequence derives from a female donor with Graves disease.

The chain's CDR3 is CASSVLALNTEAFF. The CDR3 region has the DNA TGTGCCAGCAGTGTACTGGCCCTGAACACTGAAGCTTTCTTT. The rearrangement joins TRBV6-1 to TRBJ1-1; the D is unclear. The CDR3 sequence is 14 residues long. Germline values: CDR1 MNHNS, CDR2 SASEGT. Trimming pared 4 bases from V and 0 bases from J, leaving 9 bases between.